This TCR beta chain was identified in a study of PD-1 blockade in classical Hodgkin lymphoma. General observations from the study: Partial responders and progressors had significantly lower baseline TCR diversity. Individuals who commenced nivolumab within less than 1 year of ASCT were excluded.

Trimming removed 0 bases from V and 6 bases from J, with 9 bases in between. Germline lookup yields CDR1 MNHNY and CDR2 SVGAGI (reference sequence). The CDR3 is 14 residues long. About this clone itself: Its antigen remains unidentified.

Here immunoSEQ multiplex PCR was the method, and the copy in TCRdb shows in-frame clones only, minus some. The sample carries some 93,000 clones, 89% recorded once. Each of the patients experienced relapse following autologous stem cell transplantation, and their brentuximab vedotin exposure differed. Patients' outcomes at their best amounted to complete response, partial response or progressive disease. The source is a human donor with classical Hodgkin lymphoma. This material consisted of peripheral blood mononuclear cells (PBMCs), taken before the second cycle of nivolumab. V usage is TRBV6-6 and J usage is TRBJ1-5; D perhaps matches TRBD1 (6 bases). The CDR3 sequence is CASSYSGAGQPQHF. The CDR3, as DNA: TGTGCCAGCAGTTACTCGGGGGCCGGTCAGCCCCAGCATTTT.